One sample yielded the 24 T cell receptor beta chains listed below, sequenced in a study of blood T cell repertoires in COVID-19. Measured with immunoSEQ multiplex PCR; TCRdb has only the in-frame clones, and not every one. Of around 300,000 clones in the sample, approximately 90% were seen once. Input material: PBMCs or T cells enriched from blood (not recorded which). Every receptor here comes from a woman aged 18-29 years who had recovered from COVID-19.

J is TRBJ2-7 and V is TRBV24-1, with D perhaps TRBD1 (6 bases). The CDR3 spans 14 residues. Germline V lookup: CDR1 KGHDR, CDR2 SFDVKD. V lost 3 bases to trimming and J lost 3 bases, with 11 bases between them. CDR3 coding DNA: TGTGCCACCAGTGATCGACAGGACCACTACGAGCAGTACTTC. This gives the protein CATSDRQDHYEQYF.

The chain recombines TRBV3-1 (or the pseudogene TRBV3-2) with TRBJ1-1, with 9 bases lining up with TRBD1. CDR1 is LGHDT, CDR2 YNNKEL, per germline (reference sequence). CDR3 size: 17 residues. Trimming cost V 0 bases and J 1 base; bases outside gene matches: 6. CDR3 sequence reads: CASSQDSSDRGNTEAFF. The CDR3 nucleotides are TGTGCCAGCAGCCAAGATTCGTCGGACAGGGGGAACACTGAAGCTTTCTTT.

The chain employs TRBV25-1 and TRBJ1-1; tentative D call: TRBD1 (5 bases). Per the germline V gene, CDR1 is MGHDK and CDR2 is SYGVNS. The CDR3 consists of 15 residues. V lost 4 bases and J 0 bases, leaving 12 bases between the germline ends. The CDR3 region has the DNA TGTGCCAGCAGTGTGGGGCGGGGCCTGAACACTGAAGCTTTCTTT. Translated, it gives CASSVGRGLNTEAFF. Full variable domain (rest looked up from reference TRBV25-1 and TRBJ1-1): EADIYQTPRYLVIGTGKKITLECSQTMGHDKMYWYQQDPGMELHLIHYSYGVNSTEKGDLSSESTVSRIRTEHFPLTLESARPSHTSQYLCASSVGRGLNTEAFFGQGTRLTVV.

This sequence joins TRBV3-1 (or the pseudogene TRBV3-2) and TRBJ1-3; D not certain. With 4 bases removed from V and 0 bases from J, the gap between germline ends came to 10 bases. Germline V lookup: CDR1 LGHDT, CDR2 YNNKEL (reference sequence). The CDR3 loop spans 15 amino acids. Here the CDR3 reads CASSRRGDSGNTIYF. CDR3 DNA sequence: TGTGCCAGCAGCCGGCGGGGAGACTCTGGAAACACCATATATTTT.

The rearrangement joins TRBV6-5 to TRBJ1-3, with 9 bases lining up with TRBD1. Germline trimming cut 4 bases from V and 4 bases from J; bases unmatched to any gene: 8. This CDR3 is 16 amino acids long. Germline-derived CDR1 and CDR2 are MNHEY and SVGAGI. The CDR3 DNA sequence: TGTGCCAGCAGTTCGTACAGGGGGCGCAGAGGAAACACCATATATTTT. Its translation: CASSSYRGRRGNTIYF.

The chain has TRBV4-1 and TRBJ1-1; TRBD1 is a possible D gene (5 bases). The germline V gene encodes CDR1 MGHRA and CDR2 YSYEKL. V was cut by 0 bases and J by 0 bases, with 8 bases left in between. The CDR3 has 15 amino acids. The CDR3 DNA reads TGCGCCAGCAGCCAAGATGCAGGGATGAACACTGAAGCTTTCTTT. Encoded protein: CASSQDAGMNTEAFF.

This clone was found a few times. DNA of the CDR3: TGCGCCAGCAGCCAATCGGTAACAGGGACTAACTATGGCTACACCTTC. Encoded protein: CASSQSVTGTNYGYTF. The chain uses TRBV4-1 and TRBJ1-2, with D maybe TRBD1 (6 bases). The CDR3 is 16 residues long. Trimming shortened V by 2 bases and J by 0 bases, and 13 bases separated the two germline ends. CDR1 is MGHRA and CDR2 is YSYEKL in the germline V gene.

The chain is built from TRBV7-8 and TRBJ2-7; 7 bases match TRBD1. V shed 5 bases, J shed 1 base, and the junction held 8 bases outside the gene matches. This CDR3 spans 15 amino acids. Germline lookup yields CDR1 SGHVS and CDR2 FQNEAQ. As DNA, the CDR3 is TGTGCCAGCAGCGCGACAGGGTATCCGTCCTACGAGCAGTACTTC. Its translation is CASSATGYPSYEQYF.

The J gene is TRBJ1-1, the V gene TRBV6-5, with D possibly TRBD1 on 6 matching bases. Trimming left V 4 bases short and J 1 base short, with 10 bases between. The germline V gene encodes CDR1 MNHEY and CDR2 SVGAGI. The CDR3 sequence is 14 residues long. The CDR3 DNA reads TGTGCCAGCAGTTCCCTGACAGGGAACACTGAAGCTTTCTTT. It yields the protein CASSSLTGNTEAFF.

This sequence joins TRBV7-9 and TRBJ1-6; D may be TRBD1 (5 bases). Looked up from germline, CDR1 is SEHNR and CDR2 is FQNEAQ (reference sequence). The CDR3 covers 13 residues. V gave up 5 bases and J gave up 7 bases, with 9 bases separating them. CDR3 residues: CASSHPGNSPLHF. The CDR3 DNA follows: TGTGCCAGCAGCCATCCAGGGAATTCACCCCTCCACTTT.

The V and J genes are TRBV29-1 and TRBJ2-4; perhaps TRBD2 as D (7 bases). Trimming took 3 bases from V and 0 from J, leaving 15 bases between them. Germline CDR1 is SQVTM and CDR2 is ANQGSEA. This CDR3 region has 16 residues. In DNA form, the CDR3 reads TGCAGCGTTGATCACGGGGGGCCAATAGCCAAAAACATTCAGTACTTC. It translates to CSVDHGGPIAKNIQYF. Variable domain in full (rest from reference TRBV29-1 and TRBJ2-4): SAVISQKPSRDICQRGTSLTIQCQVDSQVTMMFWYRQQPGQSLTLIATANQGSEATYESGFVIDKFPISRPNLTFSTLTVSNMSPEDSSIYLCSVDHGGPIAKNIQYFGAGTRLSVL.

This clone was observed a single time. The gene calls are TRBV4-2 and TRBJ2-2, with TRBD2 matching over 11 bases. The germline gives CDR1 LGHNA, CDR2 YNFKEQ. The V and J ends lost 1 base and 0 bases, in that order; junction bases with no gene match: 4. The CDR3 consists of 18 residues. CDR3 coding DNA: TGTGCCAGCAGCCAAGGATCTAGCGGGGGGCCGAACACCGGGGAGCTGTTTTTT. Translation: CASSQGSSGGPNTGELFF.

In regard to this clone: At the DNA level, this CDR3 is encoded by other sequences in the same sample as well. The J gene is TRBJ2-1, the V gene TRBV9; the match to TRBD2 covers 9 bases. The CDR3 has 16 amino acids. V shed 0 bases, J shed 4 bases, and the junction held 5 bases outside the gene matches. CDR1 SGDLS and CDR2 YYNGEE come from the germline V gene. CDR3 loop: CASSVEGLAGYNEQFF. CDR3 DNA: TGTGCCAGCAGCGTAGAGGGTCTAGCGGGGTACAATGAGCAGTTCTTC. Together with reference TRBV9 and TRBJ2-1, the CDR3 gives the full variable domain: DSGVTQTPKHLITATGQRVTLRCSPRSGDLSVYWYQQSLDQGLQFLIQYYNGEERAKGNILERFSAQQFPDLHSELNLSSLELGDSALYFCASSVEGLAGYNEQFFGPGTRLTVL.

The V gene is TRBV3-1 (or the pseudogene TRBV3-2), the J gene TRBJ2-3, with a tentative D call TRBD2 (7 bases). Germline V gene sequence: CDR1 LGHDT, CDR2 YNNKEL (reference sequence). The length of the CDR3 is 14 residues. V was cut by 8 bases and J by 11 bases, with 23 bases left in between. Here the CDR3 reads CASGAGGANGKQYF. CDR3 nucleotides: TGTGCCAGCGGGGCTGGGGGGGCCAATGGCAAGCAGTATTTT.

The V gene is TRBV5-1, the J gene TRBJ1-5; 9 bases match TRBD1. With V trimmed by 0 bases and J by 3 bases, 1 base remained unmatched. The CDR3 spans 15 residues. The germline V gene has CDR1 SGHRS and CDR2 YFSETQ. The CDR3 DNA sequence: TGCGCCAGCAGCTTGGACAGGGGGCCCAATCAGCCCCAGCATTTT. This translates into CASSLDRGPNQPQHF.

J is TRBJ2-7 and V is TRBV20-1; 8 nucleotides align to TRBD2. Germline CDR1 DFQATT, CDR2 SNEGSKA (reference sequence). The CDR3 runs to 13 residues. The V segment lost 3 bases and the J segment 4 bases; nucleotides outside the gene matches: 5. As DNA, the CDR3 is TGCAGTGCTAGTAGCCAGCGGGGGTACGAGCAGTACTTC. It translates to CSASSQRGYEQYF.

The V call is TRBV6-5, the J call TRBJ2-3, with D perhaps matching TRBD1 (6 bases). The CDR3 length is 15 residues. Trimming took off 6 bases at V and 1 base at J, with 14 bases between the two ends. Germline V gene data show CDR1 as MNHEY and CDR2 as SVGAGI. The CDR3 region is CASSITGSGTDTQYF. In DNA, the CDR3 is TGTGCCAGCAGCATAACAGGGTCCGGCACAGATACGCAGTATTTT.

The rearrangement uses TRBV5-1 and TRBJ1-1; 7 nucleotides align to TRBD1. The germline CDR1 and CDR2 sequences are SGHRS and YFSETQ. CDR3 length: 15 residues. After removal of 4 bases from V and 1 base from J, the junction contained 7 bases not matched to a gene. DNA of the CDR3: TGCGCCAGCAGCAGCAGACAGGGAAGGAACACTGAAGCTTTCTTT. Amino acids: CASSSRQGRNTEAFF.

DNA of the CDR3: TGTGCCAGCACCAAGTCGGTTGGGACAGGGGCCAATGAGCAGTTCTTC. This codes for CASTKSVGTGANEQFF. The chain employs TRBV7-9 and TRBJ2-1; 10 bases are shared with TRBD1. CDR1 is SEHNR, CDR2 FQNEAQ, per germline (reference sequence). Trimming at V came to 7 bases and at J to 6 bases, leaving 12 bases not matched to a gene. The CDR3 has 16 amino acids.

This rearrangement joins TRBV4-1 to TRBJ2-1; TRBD2 agrees at 9 bases. The ends lost 5 bases at V and 7 bases at J; junction bases unmatched: 6. The germline CDR1 and CDR2 sequences are MGHRA and YSYEKL. CDR3 size: 14 residues. The CDR3 sequence is CASSLRGGQNEQFF. CDR3 nucleotides: TGCGCCAGCAGCTTGCGGGGGGGCCAGAATGAGCAGTTCTTC.

The chain joins TRBV30 to TRBJ1-3, with a possible D match to TRBD1 (5 bases). The CDR3 consists of 15 residues. The germline V gene has CDR1 GTSNPN and CDR2 SVGIG (reference sequence). V was cut by 3 bases and J by 0 bases, with 12 bases left in between. The CDR3 sequence: CAWSPGGSSGNTIYF. In nucleotides, the CDR3 is TGTGCCTGGAGCCCCGGGGGGAGCTCTGGAAACACCATATATTTT.

This chain links TRBV6-1 with TRBJ1-5; D is perhaps TRBD1 (5 bases). Trimming pared 0 bases from V and 0 bases from J, leaving 9 bases between. This CDR3 comprises 16 residues. Germline assignment: CDR1 MNHNS and CDR2 SASEGT. CDR3 nucleotide sequence: TGTGCCAGCAGTGAAGCGGGGGGGATTAGCAATCAGCCCCAGCATTTT. Amino acid sequence: CASSEAGGISNQPQHF.

The chain is built from TRBV5-1 and TRBJ2-5, with 9 bases aligning to TRBD2. Germline CDR1 and CDR2: SGHRS and YFSETQ. This CDR3 contains 18 residues. V gave up 0 bases and J gave up 5 bases; unmatched junction bases: 14. The CDR3 bases are TGCGCCAGCAGCTTGGCCCCGTCGGCTAGCGGGGCCATGGAGACCCAGTACTTC. Protein product: CASSLAPSASGAMETQYF.

The rearrangement uses TRBV11-2 and TRBJ1-3; 8 bases are shared with TRBD1. Trimming at V came to 1 base and at J to 5 bases, leaving 4 bases not matched to a gene. The CDR3 contains 15 residues. CDR1 and CDR2 from the germline V gene are SGHAT and FQNNGV. CDR3 protein: CASSLGQGARNTIYF. CDR3 DNA: TGTGCCAGCAGCTTAGGTCAGGGGGCCAGAAACACCATATATTTT.